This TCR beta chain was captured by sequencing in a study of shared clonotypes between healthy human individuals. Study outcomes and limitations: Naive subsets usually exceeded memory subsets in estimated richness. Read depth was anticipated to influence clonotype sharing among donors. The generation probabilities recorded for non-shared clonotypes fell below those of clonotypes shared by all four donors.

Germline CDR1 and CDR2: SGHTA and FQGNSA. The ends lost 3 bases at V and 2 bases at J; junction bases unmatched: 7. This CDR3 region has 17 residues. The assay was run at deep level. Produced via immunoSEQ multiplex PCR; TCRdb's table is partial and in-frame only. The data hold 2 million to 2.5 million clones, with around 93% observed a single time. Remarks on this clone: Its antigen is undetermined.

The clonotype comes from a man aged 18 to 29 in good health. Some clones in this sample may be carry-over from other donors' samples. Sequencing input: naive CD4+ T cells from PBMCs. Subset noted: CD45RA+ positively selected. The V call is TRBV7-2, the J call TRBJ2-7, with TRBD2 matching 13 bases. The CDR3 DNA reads TGTGCCAGCAGCTTTCGACTAGCGGGAGGAAGCCCCTACGAGCAGTACTTC. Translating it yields CASSFRLAGGSPYEQYF.